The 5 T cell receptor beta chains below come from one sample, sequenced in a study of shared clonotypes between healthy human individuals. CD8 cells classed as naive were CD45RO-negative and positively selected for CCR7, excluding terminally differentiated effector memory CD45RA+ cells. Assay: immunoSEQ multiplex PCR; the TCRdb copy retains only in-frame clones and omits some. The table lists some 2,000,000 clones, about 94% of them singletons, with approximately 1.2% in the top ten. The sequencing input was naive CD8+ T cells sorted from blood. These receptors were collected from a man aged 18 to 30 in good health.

The CDR3 sequence is CASSEYFGTGLPQHF. As DNA, the CDR3 is TGCGCCAGCAGTGAGTATTTTGGAACGGGCTTGCCCCAGCATTTT. The chain is built from TRBV10-1 and TRBJ1-5; D not resolved. V was cut by 1 base and J by 9 bases, with 16 bases left in between. This CDR3 is 15 amino acids long. Germline V gene lookup returns CDR1 WNHNN and CDR2 SYGVQD (reference sequence).

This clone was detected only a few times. This CDR3 reads CASSQGTAGTVNEQFF. The CDR3 region has the DNA TGCGCCAGCAGCCAAGGAACAGCGGGAACGGTGAATGAGCAGTTCTTC. The rearrangement links TRBV4-1 to TRBJ2-1; 7 bases map to TRBD2. Per germline, CDR1 MGHRA and CDR2 YSYEKL. The CDR3 length is 16 residues. With 1 base clipped from V and 7 bases from J, the junction kept 10 bases outside the gene matches.

The CDR3 DNA follows: TGTGCCAGCAGCTTAACGTCGGCGGACAATGAGCAGTTCTTC. It codes for CASSLTSADNEQFF. The chain couples TRBV7-9 to TRBJ2-1, with D unclear. V was clipped by 2 bases and J by 5 bases, with 10 bases between them. There are 14 residues in the CDR3. Germline V gene lookup returns CDR1 SEHNR and CDR2 FQNEAQ (reference sequence).

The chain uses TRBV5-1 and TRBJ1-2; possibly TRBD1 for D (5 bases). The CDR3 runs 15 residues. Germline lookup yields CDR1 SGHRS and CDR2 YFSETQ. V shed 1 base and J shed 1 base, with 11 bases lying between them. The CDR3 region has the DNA TGCGCCAGCAGCTTGTCAGGGAGATTTAACTATGGCTACACCTTC. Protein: CASSLSGRFNYGYTF.

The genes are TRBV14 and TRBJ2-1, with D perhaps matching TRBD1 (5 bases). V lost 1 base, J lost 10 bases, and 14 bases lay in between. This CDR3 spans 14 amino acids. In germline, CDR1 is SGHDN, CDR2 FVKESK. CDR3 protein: CASSQVPGYVEQFF. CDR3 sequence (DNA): TGTGCCAGCAGCCAAGTTCCAGGGTACGTCGAGCAGTTCTTC.